This T cell receptor beta chain emerged from a study of blood T cell repertoires in COVID-19. Using immunoSEQ multiplex PCR, the repertoire was profiled, and TCRdb retains in-frame clones only, with some absent. The table shows approximately 230,000 clones, with 70% to 85% occurring only once. The sample holds a few counts of this clone. Sequenced sample: peripheral blood. The source is a man at least 80 years old with acute or convalescent COVID-19.

The DNA of the CDR3 is TGCAGCGTTGACGGGAGCCGACGTAGTGAGCAGTTCTTC. Protein product: CSVDGSRRSEQFF. The J gene is TRBJ2-1, the V gene TRBV29-1, with D possibly being TRBD2 (6 bases). Germline V gene data show CDR1 as SQVTM and CDR2 as ANQGSEA. CDR3 size: 13 residues. V was pared by 3 bases and J by 9 bases, with 15 bases between.